This is a list of T cell receptor beta chains from one sample in a study of HIV-infected patients and healthy controls. One entry per CDR3 protein results from TCRdb running MiXCR on the 5' RACE reads. The data show 8,000 to 9,000 distinct CDR3 sequences, about 8.4% seen once. Sample: blood, taken during antiretroviral therapy. These receptors originate from an adult with HIV infection. Each CDR3 is given with its conserved first and last residue. A D gene is named only where the DNA matches it firmly. Size tells how often a clone was seen (once, few, many) or the class of an expanded clone, and some rows leave it out.

j_call cdr3_length d_call v_call clone_size cdr3_nt cdr3_aa
TRBJ2-7 17 NA TRBV7-9 many TGTGCCAGCAGCTCAGGTCCGACAGTAGCTAGCGCCTACGAGCAGTACTTC CASSSGPTVASAYEQYF
TRBJ2-7 17 TRBD2 TRBV23-1 NA TGCGCCAGCAGTCAATCGTACCCTAGCGGCACCTCCTACGAGCAGTACTTC CASSQSYPSGTSYEQYF
TRBJ1-1 12 TRBD1 TRBV6-4 medium-sized TGTGCCACCCGACAGGGTAGCGCTGAAGCTTTCTTT CATRQGSAEAFF
TRBJ2-7 13 NA TRBV6-5 few TGTGCCAGCAAAATGGACTCGACGTACGAGCAGTACTTC CASKMDSTYEQYF
TRBJ2-3 16 NA TRBV4-1 many TGCGCCAGCAGCCAAGATCTCACAGGGCTCACAGATACGCAGTATTTT CASSQDLTGLTDTQYF
TRBJ2-2 18 NA TRBV6-2/TRBV6-3 many TGTGCCAGCAGTTACTCATCCTTGAGGGTCGCGAACACCGGGGAGCTGTTTTTT CASSYSSLRVANTGELFF
TRBJ2-5 15 NA TRBV4-2 NA TGTGCCAGCAGCCAAGGCGGGCAGGCTCAAGAGACCCAGTACTTC CASSQGGQAQETQYF
TRBJ1-4 16 NA TRBV3-1 NA TGTGCCAGCAGCCTAGAACCCGGGACTATCAGTGAAAAACTGTTTTTT CASSLEPGTISEKLFF
TRBJ2-7 12 NA TRBV27 medium-sized TGTGCCAGCAGCCCGGACTCTTTGGAGCAGTACTTC CASSPDSLEQYF
TRBJ2-1 18 TRBD2 TRBV7-2 many TGTGCCAGCAGCTTAGCCATCGGACTAGCGGGTTCCTACAATGAGCAGTTCTTC CASSLAIGLAGSYNEQFF
TRBJ2-1 16 NA TRBV27 many TGTGCCAGCAGTTCCGTTCTGGCTAGCTCCTACAATGAGCAGTTCTTC CASSSVLASSYNEQFF
TRBJ2-7 14 TRBD2 TRBV20-1 medium-sized TGCAGTGCTAGACCGACTAGCGGGCCCTACGAGCAGTACTTC CSARPTSGPYEQYF
TRBJ2-5 15 NA TRBV5-4 medium-sized TGTGCCAGCAGCCCAGGGTCCGGTGGGGAAGAGACCCAGTACTTC CASSPGSGGEETQYF
TRBJ2-4 17 TRBD1 TRBV6-5 NA TGTGCCAGCAGTTCCCGGGGACAGGGGACACCGAAAAACATTCAGTACTTC CASSSRGQGTPKNIQYF
TRBJ2-6 15 NA TRBV30 medium-sized TGTGCCTGGAGTGAGCCCCGAGCCGGGGCCAACGTCCTGACTTTC CAWSEPRAGANVLTF
TRBJ1-4 12 NA TRBV7-9 medium-sized TGTGCCAGCAGCCCCGTTCGGGAAAAACTGTTTTTT CASSPVREKLFF
TRBJ2-7 14 TRBD1 TRBV6-5 few TGTGCCAGCATCCAAAACAAGACAGGGATCGAGCAGTACTTC CASIQNKTGIEQYF
TRBJ2-7 16 NA TRBV19 medium-sized TGTGCCAGTAGTAGTCCGGGACTGTGGAGCTCCTACGAGCAGTACTTC CASSSPGLWSSYEQYF
TRBJ2-5 15 TRBD2 TRBV9 few TGTGCCAGCAGCGGGACTAGCGGGCCTCAAGAGACCCAGTACTTC CASSGTSGPQETQYF
TRBJ1-1 13 NA TRBV5-1 NA TGCGCCAGCAGCTTGGTTGATGGTACAGAAGCTTTCTTT CASSLVDGTEAFF
TRBJ2-3 16 TRBD2 TRBV27 medium-sized TGTGCCAGCAGACCCCTGCGGCTAGCGGGGACAGATACGCAGTATTTT CASRPLRLAGTDTQYF
TRBJ1-1 13 NA TRBV6-5 medium-sized TGTGCCAGCAGTTACTCGAGGGGGACTGAAGCTTTCTTT CASSYSRGTEAFF
TRBJ1-2 15 TRBD1 TRBV30 many TGTGCCTGGAGCTCACAGGGGGCGCGGATCTATGGCTACACCTTC CAWSSQGARIYGYTF
TRBJ2-4 15 NA TRBV5-6 medium-sized TGTGCCAGCAACACGGAGGGTACCGTGCAAAACATTCAGTACTTC CASNTEGTVQNIQYF
TRBJ2-1 16 NA TRBV7-7 medium-sized TGTGCTAGCAGCGAGTCCGGGACGGCTGTCTACAATGAGCAGTTCTTC CASSESGTAVYNEQFF
TRBJ2-7 15 TRBD2 TRBV3-1 medium-sized TGTGCCAGCAGCCATGGGCTAGCGGCCTCCTACGAGCAGTACTTC CASSHGLAASYEQYF
TRBJ2-1 10 NA TRBV7-2 medium-sized TGTGCCAGCAGTCTCCAGAGGGTGTTCTTC CASSLQRVFF
TRBJ1-2 11 NA TRBV29-1 many TGCAGCGTTGAACACCGCTATGGCTACACCTTC CSVEHRYGYTF
TRBJ2-3 14 NA TRBV4-3 medium-sized TGCGCCAGCAGCCAATACCTTACCACAGATACGCAGTATTTT CASSQYLTTDTQYF
TRBJ2-4 16 NA TRBV3-1 medium-sized TGTGCCAGCAGCCAAGTGAGGAAGGGGCCCAAAAACATTCAGTACTTC CASSQVRKGPKNIQYF
TRBJ1-6 12 NA TRBV9 many TGTGCCAGCAGCGATACAATGTCACCCCTCCACTTT CASSDTMSPLHF